This TCR beta chain derives from a study of patients with pleural tuberculosis. TCRdb redid the calling of the reads with MiXCR, one entry per CDR3 protein. The sample holds under 55,000 distinct CDR3 sequences, 5.5% to 8% seen once. This clonotype was detected ten times or more. CDR3 length equals 15 residues. V lost 5 bases and J lost 0, with 11 bases in between. Germline-derived CDR1 and CDR2 are SGHAT and FQDESV (reference sequence). The receptor was isolated from a human donor with pleural tuberculosis. The genes are TRBV11-1 and TRBJ1-5; D ambiguous. The CDR3 loop reads CASSGTHDSNQPQHF. In nucleotides, the CDR3 is TGTGCCAGCAGCGGTACACACGATAGCAATCAGCCCCAGCATTTT.